Given below is one TCR beta chain in context. What it recognizes is unknown. This entry belongs to a study of cytomegalovirus exposure and HLA in healthy donors. General study results and limits: Because they were indistinguishable, some V segments, including TRBV6-2 and TRBV6-3, were excluded. In a later analysis, specific HLA alleles were associated with about 18,000 TCR beta sequences at a 0.05 false discovery rate.

Primers included in the PCR were 60 Vbeta and 13 Jbeta primers. Sequencing was performed with immunoSEQ multiplex PCR; in TCRdb, only in-frame clones are kept and a portion is missing. The sample holds approximately 280,000 clones, roughly 85% seen once. Trimming at V came to 5 bases and at J to 5 bases, leaving 10 bases not matched to a gene. The germline gives CDR1 LNHNV, CDR2 YYDKDF (reference sequence). This CDR3 is 15 amino acids long. The V and J genes are TRBV15 and TRBJ2-5, with TRBD2 matching over 8 bases. This TCR was sampled from a man aged 40-55 years in good health and CMV-seropositive. The sequencing input was PBMCs. CDR3 nucleotides: TGTGCCACCAGCGGCCCAACTAGCGGACGGGAGACCCAGTACTTC. It specifies CATSGPTSGRETQYF.